The table lists the clone carrying this T cell receptor (beta chain) with a few counts. This CDR3 spans 13 amino acids. Germline V gene sequence: CDR1 MNHEY, CDR2 SVGAGI. Trimming left V 8 bases short and J 9 bases short, with 17 bases between. The data are from a study of control samples from healthy donors and cancer patients. Clones were read by immunoSEQ multiplex PCR, and TCRdb kept only the in-frame ones, dropping some. The table has about 51,000 clones, approximately 89% seen once. Sequencing was performed on PBMCs. The chain uses TRBV6-5 and TRBJ1-5; tentatively, D is TRBD1 (6 bases). This TCR derives from a man between 40 and 49 years old with colorectal cancer. The CDR3 nucleotides are TGTGCCAGCGGCCGGGACATCCTTCCGCCCCAGCATTTT. Translating gives CASGRDILPPQHF.